The TCR beta chain under discussion was sequenced for a study of T cells in Graves' hyperthyroidism and ophthalmopathy. The study excluded patients with uncontrolled infection, other autoimmune disease, pregnancy or lactation. A roughly 9.3 ml volume of fresh peripheral blood provided the PBMCs. With respect to this clonotype: As yet, its antigen is unknown.

Researchers took RNA transcripts and amplified the TCR beta CDR3 regions from them. Researchers ran a first-round RT-PCR on the TCR CDR3 using the HTBI primer set. TCRdb recomputed calls from the multiplex PCR reads with MiXCR, one row per CDR3 protein. Among around 300,000 distinct CDR3 sequences listed, around 22% were seen once. Study outcomes and limitations: Before onset, ophthalmopathy was predicted by the model a median around 6 months earlier. Researchers found most expanded thyroid clonotypes above 0.001 in blood as well.

Trimming at V came to 2 bases and at J to 3 bases, leaving 11 bases not matched to a gene. In germline, CDR1 is SNHLY, CDR2 FYNNEI. CDR3 size: 17 residues. The receptor was isolated from a man aged 25 to 45 with Graves' ophthalmopathy. This sequence joins TRBV2 and TRBJ2-7; 9 bases match TRBD1. The sequenced sample was blood. The CDR3 is CASSEPTEGTGSYEQYF. DNA of the CDR3: TGTGCCAGCAGTGAACCGACTGAGGGGACAGGGAGCTACGAGCAGTACTTC.